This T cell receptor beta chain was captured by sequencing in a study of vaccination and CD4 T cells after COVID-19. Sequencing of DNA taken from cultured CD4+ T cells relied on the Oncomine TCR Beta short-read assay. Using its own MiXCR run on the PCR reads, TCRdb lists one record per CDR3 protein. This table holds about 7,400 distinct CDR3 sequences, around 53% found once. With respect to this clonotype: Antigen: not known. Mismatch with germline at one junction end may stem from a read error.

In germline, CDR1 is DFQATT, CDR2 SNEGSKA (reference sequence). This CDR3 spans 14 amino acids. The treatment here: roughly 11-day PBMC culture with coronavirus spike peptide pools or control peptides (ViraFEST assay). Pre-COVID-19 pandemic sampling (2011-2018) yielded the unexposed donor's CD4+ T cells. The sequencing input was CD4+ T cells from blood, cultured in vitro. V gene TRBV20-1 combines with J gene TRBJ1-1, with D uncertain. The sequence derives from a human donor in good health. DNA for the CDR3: TGCAGTGCGAGAGGTCTAAGGACGAACACTGAAGCTTTCTTT. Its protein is CSARGLRTNTEAFF.